This T cell receptor beta chain was sequenced for a study of cytomegalovirus exposure and HLA in healthy donors. Turning to this clone: As yet, its antigen is unknown.

From germline, CDR1 is SGHRS and CDR2 YFSETQ. V was cut by 0 bases and J by 13 bases, with 8 bases left in between. This CDR3 has 11 amino acids. 13 Jbeta primers and 60 Vbeta primers were used for the PCR. Here immunoSEQ multiplex PCR was the method, and the copy in TCRdb shows in-frame clones only, minus some. Counted here are 83,000 or so clones, nearly 80% occurring once; the ten biggest clones make up 6%. Study observations and caveats: Presence/absence analysis assumed near-uniform sequencing depth across donors. Reports state that TCR beta sequences accurately predicted most subjects' HLA-A and HLA-B alleles.

The receptor was derived from a female donor in good health and CMV-seronegative. The sample comprised PBMCs. The gene calls are TRBV5-1 and TRBJ2-1, with D uncertain. CDR3 nucleotide sequence: TGCGCCAGCAGCTTGGATGAGATACAGTTCTTC. This gives the protein CASSLDEIQFF.